This T cell receptor (beta chain) was captured by sequencing in a study of control samples from healthy donors and cancer patients. V dropped 5 bases and J dropped 1 base, with 18 bases sitting between them. In germline, CDR1 is LGHNT, CDR2 FRNRAP. The CDR3 runs 16 residues. The repertoire was sequenced with immunoSEQ multiplex PCR; TCRdb's copy has only in-frame clones and lacks some. The profile shows about 190,000 clones, about 90% of them singletons. Source material: blood. The chain employs TRBV12-5 and TRBJ2-7, with a tentative D call TRBD1 (6 bases). The sequence came from a man between 25 and 39 years old in good health. In nucleotides, the CDR3 is TGTGCTAGTGGTCCCCCCCAGGGGCGCTTTTCCTACGAGCAGTACTTC. This gives the protein CASGPPQGRFSYEQYF.